This TCR beta chain was obtained from a study of cytomegalovirus exposure and HLA in healthy donors. Study in general: The 120 validation repertoires, a later analysis reported, used the same platform as the approximately 730 repertoires from the first cohort. The study's findings and limits: Many donors carried some public TCRs, although rarity characterized most TCR sequences.

The repertoire was sequenced with immunoSEQ multiplex PCR; TCRdb's copy has only in-frame clones and lacks some. The sample carries some 72,000 clones, almost 97% recorded once. Germline assignment: CDR1 LNHNV and CDR2 YYDKDF (reference sequence). Trimming removed 0 bases from V and 7 bases from J; junction bases left unmatched: 8. The CDR3 has 17 amino acids. To note about this clone: Its antigen is not known.

The sequenced material came from PBMCs. This clonotype was sampled from a man between 18 and 35 years old in good health and CMV-seropositive. The chain joins TRBV15 to TRBJ2-2, with 10 bases aligning to TRBD2. This chain's CDR3 is CATSRESSSGRGGELFF. CDR3 in DNA: TGTGCCACCAGCAGAGAAAGTTCCAGCGGGAGGGGCGGGGAGCTGTTTTTT.